Presented here are 7 T cell receptor beta chains from one specimen sequenced in a study of Ad26.COV2.S vaccination and SARS-CoV-2 variants. Sequencing was performed with immunoSEQ multiplex PCR; in TCRdb, only in-frame clones are kept and a portion is missing. The sample includes over 85,000 clones, roughly 85% of them seen just once. The sequenced sample was peripheral blood, obtained after recovery from COVID-19. All receptors come from a human donor who had recovered from COVID-19.

The table lists this clone with a count of one. V usage is TRBV13 and J usage is TRBJ1-2; D is perhaps TRBD1 (6 bases). The CDR3 has 17 residues. CDR1 and CDR2 from the germline V gene are PRHDT and FYEKMQ (reference sequence). V lost 0 bases to trimming and J lost 6 bases, with 20 bases between them. DNA for the CDR3: TGTGCCAGCAGCTTAGGGTTGGTCAGGGGACCTTCTAATGGCTACACCTTC. Translated, it gives CASSLGLVRGPSNGYTF.

The chain couples TRBV27 to TRBJ2-6; 12 bases are a match to TRBD1. The CDR3 is 19 amino acids. Trimming at V came to 6 bases and at J to 2 bases, leaving 11 bases not matched to a gene. Per germline, CDR1 MNHEY and CDR2 SMNVEV (reference sequence). CDR3 in DNA: TGTGCCAGCAGGCCCGGTTGGGGGACAGGGGGCCCTGGGGCCAACGTCCTGACTTTC. Translating gives CASRPGWGTGGPGANVLTF.

V usage is TRBV6-5 and J usage is TRBJ1-4; tentative D call: TRBD1 (6 bases). Trimming pared 0 bases from V and 2 bases from J, leaving 10 bases between. Germline V gene lookup returns CDR1 MNHEY and CDR2 SVGAGI. The CDR3 has 16 amino acids. CDR3 in DNA: TGTGCCAGCAGTTACTCGGGGGCAGCCACTAATGAAAAACTGTTTTTT. It specifies CASSYSGAATNEKLFF.

CDR3 nucleotide sequence: TGCGCCAGCAGTCCCGACGGATTCCTCACCGGGGAGCTGTTTTTT. As protein: CASSPDGFLTGELFF. The chain links TRBV5-1 to TRBJ2-2; no clear D gene. Trimming took 5 bases from V and 4 from J, leaving 15 bases between them. The CDR3 spans 15 residues. Germline V gives CDR1 SGHRS, CDR2 YFSETQ.

The V call is TRBV19, the J call TRBJ2-7; D possibly corresponds to TRBD2 (6 bases). There are 15 residues in the CDR3. The V end lost 6 bases, the J end lost 2 bases, and 17 bases lay between the germline ends. Germline-derived CDR1 and CDR2 are LNHDA and SQIVND (reference sequence). The CDR3 reads CASSRDSQGTYEQYF. CDR3 in DNA: TGTGCCAGTAGCCGGGACTCTCAAGGGACCTACGAGCAGTACTTC.

This rearrangement joins TRBV19 to TRBJ2-1; 15 nucleotides match TRBD2. V lost 4 bases and J lost 7; bases outside the gene matches: 2. The CDR3 consists of 15 residues. Germline V lookup: CDR1 LNHDA, CDR2 SQIVND (reference sequence). The CDR3 coding sequence is TGTGCCAGTAGTAACGGACTAGCGGGAGGGAATGAGCAGTTCTTC. Translating gives CASSNGLAGGNEQFF.

There are many counts of this clone. This chain links TRBV29-1 with TRBJ1-3; a possible D gene is TRBD1 (5 bases). V lost 5 bases to trimming and J lost 0 bases, with 14 bases between them. The length of the CDR3 is 15 residues. Germline values: CDR1 SQVTM, CDR2 ANQGSEA. The CDR3 here is CSVRGGTNSGNTIYF. The DNA for the CDR3 is TGCAGCGTTAGGGGAGGAACTAACTCTGGAAACACCATATATTTT.